This T cell receptor (beta chain) was sequenced in a study of T-cell reconstitution after alpha-beta-depleted transplantation in children. A TCRbeta library incorporating unique molecular identifiers was prepared. From the PCR reads, TCRdb called clonotypes with MiXCR, one entry per CDR3 protein. The repertoire holds approximately 590,000 distinct CDR3 sequences, about 10% seen once, with roughly 4% in the top ten. There are many counts of this clonotype. Source: PBMCs from the stem cell graft donor, taken from the stem cell graft. The origin of this receptor is a human donor who donated a stem cell graft to a child with acute myeloid leukemia.

The CDR3 reads CASTTVVTNTEAFF. The CDR3 bases are TGTGCCAGCACTACCGTGGTGACGAACACTGAAGCTTTCTTT. The chain employs TRBV6-2 or TRBV6-3 and TRBJ1-1; D not certain. Germline V gene sequence: CDR1 MNHEY, CDR2 SVGEGT. The V and J ends lost 7 bases and 1 base respectively, with 13 bases between them. The CDR3 has 14 residues.